Listed here are 25 T cell receptor beta chains from one sample, sequenced in a study of T cell responses to AZD1222 COVID-19 vaccine. TCRdb's table, derived via immunoSEQ multiplex PCR, lists solely in-frame clones and lacks some. The sample shows some 150,000 clones, around 92% of them seen only once. Here the sequenced sample was peripheral blood, taken 28 days after the second AZD1222 dose. Source of these receptors: an adult who received the AZD1222 COVID-19 vaccine.

The rearrangement links TRBV28 to TRBJ1-5; 9 bases fit TRBD1. The CDR3 is made up of 17 amino acids. Germline trimming cut 2 bases from V and 4 bases from J; bases unmatched to any gene: 9. CDR1 MDHEN and CDR2 SYDVKM come from the germline V gene. The CDR3 here is CASSLRRGTGSNQPQHF. The CDR3 nucleotides read TGTGCCAGCAGTTTAAGGCGAGGGACAGGGAGTAATCAGCCCCAGCATTTT.

The gene calls are TRBV5-1 and TRBJ1-1; tentative D call: TRBD1 (6 bases). The CDR3 runs to 13 residues. The germline V gene encodes CDR1 SGHRS and CDR2 YFSETQ. Trimming shortened V by 1 base and J by 8 bases, and 12 bases separated the two germline ends. The CDR3 reads CASSLSDRREAFF. CDR3 bases: TGCGCCAGCAGCTTGTCCGACAGGCGAGAAGCTTTCTTT. Together with reference TRBV5-1 and TRBJ1-1, the CDR3 gives the full variable domain: KAGVTQTPRYLIKTRGQQVTLSCSPISGHRSVSWYQQTPGQGLQFLFEYFSETQRNKGNFPGRFSGRQFSNSRSEMNVSTLELGDSALYLCASSLSDRREAFFGQGTRLTVV.

The chain couples TRBV2 to TRBJ2-2; D ambiguous. Trimming pared 3 bases from V and 0 bases from J, leaving 8 bases between. This CDR3 contains 15 residues. Germline-derived CDR1 and CDR2 are SNHLY and FYNNEI. The CDR3, as DNA: TGTGCCAGCAGTGAGTCGCGGACGAACACCGGGGAGCTGTTTTTT. It encodes CASSESRTNTGELFF.

The CDR3 DNA is TGTGCCAGCAGTTTCGGGGGACTCCGGTATAGCAATCAGCCCCAGCATTTT. This codes for CASSFGGLRYSNQPQHF. The rearrangement uses TRBV28 and TRBJ1-5; tentatively, D is TRBD1 (5 bases). The germline gives CDR1 MDHEN, CDR2 SYDVKM. The germline V and J ends were trimmed by 3 bases and 0 bases, with 15 bases remaining between them. This CDR3 has 17 residues.

The chain combines TRBV11-2 with TRBJ1-1; D possibly corresponds to TRBD1 (5 bases). Trimming pared 6 bases from V and 5 bases from J, leaving 16 bases between. The CDR3 is made up of 14 amino acids. Germline V CDR1 and CDR2: SGHAT, FQNNGV. This chain's CDR3 is CASRTDPLVTEAFF. As DNA, the CDR3 is TGTGCCAGCAGGACAGATCCCCTGGTTACTGAAGCTTTCTTT.

The V gene is TRBV28, the J gene TRBJ1-2; a possible D gene is TRBD1 (6 bases). The V end lost 3 bases, the J end lost 4 bases, and 12 bases lay between the germline ends. Germline assignment: CDR1 MDHEN and CDR2 SYDVKM. This CDR3 has 14 residues. CDR3 sequence reads: CASSLAGAAYGYTF. In nucleotides, the CDR3 is TGTGCCAGCAGTTTGGCAGGGGCTGCCTATGGCTACACCTTC.

V is TRBV6-6 and J is TRBJ1-1, with a possible D match to TRBD1 (6 bases). This CDR3 has 14 residues. In germline, CDR1 is MNHNY, CDR2 SVGAGI (reference sequence). V lost 2 bases and J lost 5, with 12 bases in between. Here the CDR3 reads CASSYGGPRTEAFF. Here the CDR3 DNA reads TGTGCCAGCAGTTACGGGGGGCCGAGGACTGAAGCTTTCTTT.

This chain connects TRBV7-2 to TRBJ2-3, with a weak D call TRBD1 (5 bases). Looked up from germline, CDR1 is SGHTA and CDR2 is FQGNSA. The V and J ends lost 4 bases and 3 bases respectively, with 14 bases between them. The CDR3 extends over 15 amino acids. DNA of the CDR3: TGTGCCAGCAGCTCAGACAGTCACGAGACAGATACGCAGTATTTT. Amino acid sequence: CASSSDSHETDTQYF.

The chain couples TRBV20-1 to TRBJ2-1, with D unclear. Germline lookup yields CDR1 DFQATT and CDR2 SNEGSKA (reference sequence). Trimming removed 3 bases from V and 1 base from J, with 10 bases in between. The CDR3 sequence is 14 residues long. In DNA, the CDR3 is TGCAGTGCTAGTGACATAGGGTCCTACAATGAGCAGTTCTTC. It encodes CSASDIGSYNEQFF.

The chain links TRBV19 to TRBJ2-6; 7 positions agree with TRBD1. Trimming took 6 bases from V and 0 from J; bases not matched to a gene: 17. This CDR3 has 20 residues. Germline-derived CDR1 and CDR2 are LNHDA and SQIVND (reference sequence). CDR3 coding DNA: TGTGCCAGTAGACCGAGGAGTACAGGGGTTGCTTTCTCTGGGGCCAACGTCCTGACTTTC. It specifies CASRPRSTGVAFSGANVLTF.

The CDR3 reads CASSQAGFYGYTF. The DNA for the CDR3 is TGCGCCAGCAGCCAAGCTGGATTTTATGGCTACACCTTC. This chain connects TRBV4-1 to TRBJ1-2; D gene ambiguous. The CDR3 loop spans 13 amino acids. The germline gives CDR1 MGHRA, CDR2 YSYEKL. V dropped 1 base and J dropped 5 bases, with 8 bases sitting between them.

This chain joins TRBV7-8 and TRBJ1-5, with a tentative D call TRBD1 (5 bases). The CDR3 is made up of 15 amino acids. Germline CDR1 and CDR2: SGHVS and FQNEAQ. V was clipped by 4 bases and J by 3 bases, with 13 bases between them. The DNA for the CDR3 is TGTGCCAGCAGCTCGGGGACGGGACTCAATCAGCCCCAGCATTTT. Translating gives CASSSGTGLNQPQHF. The variable domain in full, with the rest retrieved from reference TRBV7-8 and TRBJ1-5, is GAGVSQSPRYKVAKRGQDVALRCDPISGHVSLFWYQQALGQGPEFLTYFQNEAQLDKSGLPSDRFFAERPEGSVSTLKIQRTQQEDSAVYLCASSSGTGLNQPQHFGDGTRLSIL.

This chain links TRBV11-2 with TRBJ1-2; TRBD1 might be the D (5 bases). The CDR3 loop spans 13 amino acids. The V gene lost 2 bases and the J gene lost 8 bases, with 12 bases spanning the gap. Per the germline V gene, CDR1 is SGHAT and CDR2 is FQNNGV. The CDR3 DNA reads as TGTGCCAGCAGCTTATATGGGGGGGGAGGCTACACCTTC. Translation: CASSLYGGGGYTF.

The genes are TRBV6-6 and TRBJ1-1; D unclear. This CDR3 spans 13 amino acids. The V end was cut by 8 bases, the J end by 4 bases, with 14 bases between. Per germline, CDR1 MNHNY and CDR2 SVGAGI (reference sequence). The CDR3 DNA reads TGTGCCAGCGGAATGAGCGGTTTCACTGAAGCTTTCTTT. Translating gives CASGMSGFTEAFF.

The chain joins TRBV28 to TRBJ1-2; unclear D gene. V lost 4 bases and J 5 bases, leaving 2 bases between the germline ends. This CDR3 region has 10 residues. Germline-derived CDR1 and CDR2 are MDHEN and SYDVKM. CDR3 sequence reads: CASSYYGYTF. In nucleotides, the CDR3 is TGTGCCAGCAGTTATTATGGCTACACCTTC.

This chain connects TRBV14 to TRBJ2-3; D is unclear. This CDR3 spans 15 amino acids. CDR1 is SGHDN and CDR2 is FVKESK in the germline V gene. Trimming pared 0 bases from V and 4 bases from J, leaving 11 bases between. The CDR3 coding sequence is TGTGCCAGCAGCCAAGAGGGCGGAAGGGCAGATACGCAGTATTTT. This encodes CASSQEGGRADTQYF.

The V gene is TRBV6-6, the J gene TRBJ1-5; 7 bases agree with TRBD1. Trimming cost V 6 bases and J 8 bases; bases outside gene matches: 1. Germline V lookup: CDR1 MNHNY, CDR2 SVGAGI (reference sequence). The CDR3 runs 11 residues. The CDR3 DNA is TGTGCCAGCAGCCAGGGGGAGCCCCAGCATTTT. As protein: CASSQGEPQHF.

The CDR3, as DNA: TGTGCCAGCAGTTTGGGACGGCTATTAACTAATGAAAAACTGTTTTTT. It translates to CASSLGRLLTNEKLFF. V usage is TRBV28 and J usage is TRBJ1-4; tentatively, D is TRBD1 (5 bases). The CDR3 consists of 16 residues. Germline V gives CDR1 MDHEN, CDR2 SYDVKM. V lost 3 bases, J lost 1 base, and 12 bases lay in between.

The chain recombines TRBV11-3 with TRBJ1-1, with D perhaps matching TRBD1 (5 bases). The germline CDR1 and CDR2 sequences are SGHNT and YENEEA. The CDR3 runs 14 residues. The V gene lost 1 base and the J gene lost 8 bases, with 14 bases spanning the gap. The CDR3 nucleotides are TGTGCCAGCAGCTTAGGCGGGACTCTGGACGAAGCTTTCTTT. Translating it yields CASSLGGTLDEAFF.

The CDR3 DNA sequence: TGTGCCAGCAGTTACTCGGTCGGGACAGGGTCTTCCTACGAGCAGTACTTC. Encoded protein: CASSYSVGTGSSYEQYF. V usage is TRBV6-2 or TRBV6-3 and J usage is TRBJ2-7; 9 bases align to TRBD1. The CDR3 covers 17 residues. The germline CDR1 and CDR2 sequences are MNHEY and SVGEGT. Germline trimming cut 0 bases from V and 1 base from J; bases unmatched to any gene: 7.

The chain links TRBV19 to TRBJ2-2; unclear D gene. The germline V gene encodes CDR1 LNHDA and CDR2 SQIVND (reference sequence). CDR3 length: 14 amino acids. V lost 2 bases and J 4 bases, leaving 8 bases between the germline ends. The CDR3 bases are TGTGCCAGTAGTATATCCAGCTCCACCGGGGAGCTGTTTTTT. This translates into CASSISSSTGELFF. The full variable domain, rest sourced from reference TRBV19 and TRBJ2-2, is DGGITQSPKYLFRKEGQNVTLSCEQNLNHDAMYWYRQDPGQGLRLIYYSQIVNDFQKGDIAEGYSVSREKKESFPLTVTSAQKNPTAFYLCASSISSSTGELFFGEGSRLTVL.

Only one count was recorded for this clone. The chain joins TRBV12-3 or TRBV12-4 to TRBJ2-7; 8 nucleotides match TRBD1. V lost 6 bases, J lost 7 bases, and 8 bases stayed unmatched. The CDR3 contains 13 residues. The CDR3 sequence: CASRPGQAGEQYF. In DNA, the CDR3 is TGTGCCAGCAGGCCGGGACAGGCTGGAGAGCAGTACTTC.

The rearrangement links TRBV28 to TRBJ1-2; the D gene is possibly TRBD1 (6 bases). CDR1 is MDHEN, CDR2 SYDVKM, per germline. V was clipped by 4 bases and J by 7 bases, with 13 bases between them. The CDR3 contains 13 residues. The chain's CDR3 is CASSSIQGSGYTF. In nucleotides, the CDR3 is TGTGCCAGCAGTTCCATCCAGGGGTCTGGCTACACCTTC.

The V and J genes are TRBV5-1 and TRBJ1-4; D unresolved. This CDR3 comprises 14 residues. Germline lookup yields CDR1 SGHRS and CDR2 YFSETQ. The V end was cut by 5 bases, the J end by 7 bases, with 15 bases between. CDR3 amino acids: CASRSGSGSEKLFF. Here the CDR3 DNA reads TGCGCCAGCAGATCGGGAAGTGGGAGTGAAAAACTGTTTTTT. Using reference TRBV5-1 and TRBJ1-4 for the parts outside the CDR3, the full variable domain is KAGVTQTPRYLIKTRGQQVTLSCSPISGHRSVSWYQQTPGQGLQFLFEYFSETQRNKGNFPGRFSGRQFSNSRSEMNVSTLELGDSALYLCASRSGSGSEKLFFGSGTQLSVL.

The chain links TRBV7-9 to TRBJ1-3; 10 nucleotides match TRBD1. The germline V gene encodes CDR1 SEHNR and CDR2 FQNEAQ (reference sequence). The CDR3 spans 17 residues. J was trimmed by 0 bases and V by 3 bases; bases with no gene match: 5. This CDR3 is CASSFSGQGTSGNTIYF. DNA of the CDR3: TGTGCCAGCAGCTTCTCGGGACAGGGGACCTCTGGAAACACCATATATTTT.